This is a list of T cell receptor beta chains from one sample in a study of T cells expressing NK-cell markers. TCRdb re-called the 5' RACE reads; every CDR3 protein appears as one record, without DNA. The sample totals 500,000 to 600,000 distinct CDR3 sequences; its top ten clones hold approximately 3.6%. What was sequenced was blood T cells: a sorted CD56 or NKG2C T cell subset, CD4+ or CD8+ T cells, or bulk PBMC T cells (not recorded which). These receptors originate from a man aged 18 to 30 in good health. The CDR3 runs from the conserved cysteine through the conserved F or W. Fields, in order: CDR3 protein, CDR3 length, J gene, V gene.

CASSYDQREGYEQYF 15 TRBJ2-7 TRBV6-5
CASSRSRGDNEQFF 14 TRBJ2-1 TRBV7-9
CASSQRGAGQQETQYF 16 TRBJ2-5 TRBV3-1
CASSVERVGTEAFF 14 TRBJ1-1 TRBV25-1
CASSPTPGLADEYNEQFF 18 TRBJ2-1 TRBV7-3
CASSALAGLTNEQFF 15 TRBJ2-1 TRBV2
CASGREARLSSTDTQYF 17 TRBJ2-3 TRBV7-9
CASSIHGGAEAFF 13 TRBJ1-1 TRBV6-5
CASSPALGSSYNEQFF 16 TRBJ2-1 TRBV12-3/TRBV12-4
CASSLLSGKVTYNEQFF 17 TRBJ2-1 TRBV7-8
CASRIGQSNEQYF 13 TRBJ2-7 TRBV12-3/TRBV12-4
CASSDGTSGSNEQFF 15 TRBJ2-1 TRBV5-1
CASSLVQSGRAFRETQYF 18 TRBJ2-5 TRBV11-2
CASSQDGSRGNYQPQHF 17 TRBJ1-5 TRBV4-2
CASSSPSTSGPETQYF 16 TRBJ2-5 TRBV27
CASSVAPQSLDTQYF 15 TRBJ2-3 TRBV9
CASSVEGLAWNEQFF 15 TRBJ2-1 TRBV9
CSARGLEGRNTEAFF 15 TRBJ1-1 TRBV20-1
CASSLGQGFAELFF 14 TRBJ2-2 TRBV5-1
CASNGQVAGNTIYF 14 TRBJ1-3 TRBV2
CASSLQTPRLAGAFEQFF 18 TRBJ2-1 TRBV12-3/TRBV12-4
CASSVDPIAGVVNEQYF 17 TRBJ2-7 TRBV9
CAARRGLLAGKLFF 14 TRBJ1-4 TRBV5-1